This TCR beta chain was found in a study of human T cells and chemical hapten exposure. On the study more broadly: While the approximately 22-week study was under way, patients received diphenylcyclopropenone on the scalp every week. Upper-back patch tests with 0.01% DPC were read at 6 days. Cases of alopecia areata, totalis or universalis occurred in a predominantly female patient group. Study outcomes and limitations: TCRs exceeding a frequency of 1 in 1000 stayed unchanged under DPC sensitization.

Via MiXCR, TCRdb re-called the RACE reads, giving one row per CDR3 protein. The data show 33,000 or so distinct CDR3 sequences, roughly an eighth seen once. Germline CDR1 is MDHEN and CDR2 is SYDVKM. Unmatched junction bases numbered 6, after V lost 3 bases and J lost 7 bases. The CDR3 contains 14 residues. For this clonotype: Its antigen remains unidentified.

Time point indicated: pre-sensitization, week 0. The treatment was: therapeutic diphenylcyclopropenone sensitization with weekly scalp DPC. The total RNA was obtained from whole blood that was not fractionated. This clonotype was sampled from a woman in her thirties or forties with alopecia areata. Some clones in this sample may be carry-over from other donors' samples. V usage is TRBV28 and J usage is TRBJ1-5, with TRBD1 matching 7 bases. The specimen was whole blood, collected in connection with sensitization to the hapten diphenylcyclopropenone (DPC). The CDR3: CASSFGGGAQPQHF. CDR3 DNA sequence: TGTGCCAGCAGTTTCGGAGGGGGCGCGCAGCCCCAGCATTTT.